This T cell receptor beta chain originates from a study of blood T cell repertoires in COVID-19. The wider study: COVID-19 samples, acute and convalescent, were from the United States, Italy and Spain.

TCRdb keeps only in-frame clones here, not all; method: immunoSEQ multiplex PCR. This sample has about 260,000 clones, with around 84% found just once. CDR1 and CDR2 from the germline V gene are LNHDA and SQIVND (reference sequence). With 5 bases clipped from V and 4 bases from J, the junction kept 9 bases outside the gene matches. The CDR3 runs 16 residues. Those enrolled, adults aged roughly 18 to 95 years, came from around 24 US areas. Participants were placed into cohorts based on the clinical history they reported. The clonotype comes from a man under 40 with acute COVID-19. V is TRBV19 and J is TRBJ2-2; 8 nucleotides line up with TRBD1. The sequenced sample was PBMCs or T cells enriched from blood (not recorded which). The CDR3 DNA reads TGTGCCAGTAGTTCCCCCAGGGGGCCCGGCACCGGGGAGCTGTTTTTT. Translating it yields CASSSPRGPGTGELFF. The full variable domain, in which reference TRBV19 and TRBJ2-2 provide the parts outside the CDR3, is DGGITQSPKYLFRKEGQNVTLSCEQNLNHDAMYWYRQDPGQGLRLIYYSQIVNDFQKGDIAEGYSVSREKKESFPLTVTSAQKNPTAFYLCASSSPRGPGTGELFFGEGSRLTVL.